This T cell receptor (beta chain) was obtained from a study of cytomegalovirus exposure and HLA in healthy donors. General study findings and limits: Across donors, presence/absence analyses took sequencing depth to be roughly uniform.

V lost 3 bases and J lost 2; bases outside the gene matches: 5. CDR3 size: 16 residues. Germline values: CDR1 MGHRA, CDR2 YSYEKL. The PCR used 60 Vbeta and 13 Jbeta primers. Using immunoSEQ multiplex PCR, the repertoire was profiled, and TCRdb retains in-frame clones only, with some absent. The table lists 90,000 or so clones, 55% to 75% of them singletons. With regard to this clone: Antigen: not known.

The sample was PBMCs. This clonotype originated in a woman aged 18-29 years in good health and CMV-seropositive. The chain links TRBV4-1 to TRBJ2-1; 9 bases are shared with TRBD2. The CDR3 loop is CASSHRAGGPYNEQFF. Written as DNA, the CDR3 is TGCGCCAGCAGCCATAGGGCGGGAGGGCCCTACAATGAGCAGTTCTTC.